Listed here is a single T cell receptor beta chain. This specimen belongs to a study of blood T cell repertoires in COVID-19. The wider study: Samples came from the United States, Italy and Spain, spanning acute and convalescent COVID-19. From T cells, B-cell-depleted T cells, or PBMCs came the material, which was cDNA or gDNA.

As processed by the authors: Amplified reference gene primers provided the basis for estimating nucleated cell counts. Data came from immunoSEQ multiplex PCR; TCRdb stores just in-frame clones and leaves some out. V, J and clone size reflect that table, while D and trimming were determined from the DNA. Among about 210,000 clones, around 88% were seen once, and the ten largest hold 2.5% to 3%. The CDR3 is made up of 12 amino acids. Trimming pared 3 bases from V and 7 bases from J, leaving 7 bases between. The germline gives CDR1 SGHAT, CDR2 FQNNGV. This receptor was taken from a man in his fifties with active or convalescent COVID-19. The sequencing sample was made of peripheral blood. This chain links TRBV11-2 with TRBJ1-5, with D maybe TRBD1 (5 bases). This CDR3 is CASSLGGQPQHF. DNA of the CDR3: TGTGCCAGCAGCTTGGGGGGGCAGCCCCAGCATTTT.